A selection of T cell receptor beta chains follows, all from one sample in a study of blood T cells in healthy people across ages. Each CDR3 protein gets one entry after TCRdb re-called the 5' RACE reads with MiXCR. The sample includes roughly 800,000 distinct CDR3 sequences, 55% to 70% of them seen just once. The sample was blood. These TCRs come from a young man in good health. The CDR3 runs from the conserved cysteine through the conserved F or W.

cdr3_aa: CASSWKTGGYIYEQYF; v_call: TRBV7-2; j_call: TRBJ2-7; cdr3_length: 16
cdr3_aa: CASSLPTVDGTDTQYF; v_call: TRBV7-9; j_call: TRBJ2-3; cdr3_length: 16
cdr3_aa: CASSLGQNPSEQYF; v_call: TRBV7-3; j_call: -; cdr3_length: 14
cdr3_aa: CASSLEGASETQYF; v_call: TRBV7-2; j_call: -; cdr3_length: 14
cdr3_aa: CASSQNAGRDTQYF; v_call: TRBV3-1; j_call: TRBJ2-3; cdr3_length: 14
cdr3_aa: CASSLAQGDGQPQHF; v_call: TRBV7-2; j_call: TRBJ1-5; cdr3_length: 15
cdr3_aa: CASSPRQGQPQHF; v_call: TRBV3-1; j_call: TRBJ1-5; cdr3_length: 13
cdr3_aa: CASSLVLAEDFDEQFF; v_call: TRBV7-9; j_call: TRBJ2-1; cdr3_length: 16
cdr3_aa: CANRKGDRGHNEQFF; v_call: TRBV6-1; j_call: TRBJ2-1; cdr3_length: 15
cdr3_aa: CSARTGANLNTEAFF; v_call: TRBV20-1; j_call: TRBJ1-1; cdr3_length: 15
cdr3_aa: CASSFLGQGAVNEQFF; v_call: TRBV28; j_call: TRBJ2-1; cdr3_length: 16
cdr3_aa: CVSSQETGTGYGYTF; v_call: TRBV4-3; j_call: TRBJ1-2; cdr3_length: 15
cdr3_aa: CASKSYEQYF; v_call: TRBV28; j_call: TRBJ2-7; cdr3_length: 10
cdr3_aa: CASSQIAGAAYEQYF; v_call: TRBV4-2; j_call: TRBJ2-7; cdr3_length: 15
cdr3_aa: CAWSPDRGTQYF; v_call: TRBV30; j_call: -; cdr3_length: 12
cdr3_aa: CSASENTEAFF; v_call: TRBV20-1; j_call: TRBJ1-1; cdr3_length: 11
cdr3_aa: CASSRQGDHEQYF; v_call: TRBV28; j_call: TRBJ2-7; cdr3_length: 13
cdr3_aa: CASSPRGRNMNTEAFF; v_call: TRBV18; j_call: TRBJ1-1; cdr3_length: 16
cdr3_aa: CASSLEQGVSYNEQFF; v_call: TRBV13; j_call: TRBJ2-1; cdr3_length: 16
cdr3_aa: CASSQGAEGSSYEQYF; v_call: TRBV4-2; j_call: TRBJ2-7; cdr3_length: 16
cdr3_aa: CSADNEQFF; v_call: TRBV29-1; j_call: TRBJ2-1; cdr3_length: 9
cdr3_aa: CSASRRALHNEQFF; v_call: TRBV20-1; j_call: TRBJ2-1; cdr3_length: 14
cdr3_aa: CASSQDYTGRGEQFF; v_call: TRBV4-1; j_call: TRBJ2-1; cdr3_length: 15
cdr3_aa: CASSQMRAGGREQYF; v_call: TRBV3-1; j_call: -; cdr3_length: 15
cdr3_aa: CASSESGGRDTQYF; v_call: TRBV9; j_call: TRBJ2-3; cdr3_length: 14
cdr3_aa: CASSQERRAEQFF; v_call: TRBV4-3; j_call: TRBJ2-1; cdr3_length: 13
cdr3_aa: CASSGGSSETQYF; v_call: TRBV5-1; j_call: TRBJ2-5; cdr3_length: 13
cdr3_aa: CSARVGGPTSSPLHF; v_call: TRBV20-1; j_call: TRBJ1-6; cdr3_length: 15
cdr3_aa: CASSPSKGGNEQFF; v_call: TRBV9; j_call: TRBJ2-1; cdr3_length: 14
cdr3_aa: CASSRLAQGAYNEQFF; v_call: TRBV7-2; j_call: TRBJ2-1; cdr3_length: 16
cdr3_aa: CATADLYEQYF; v_call: TRBV28; j_call: TRBJ2-7; cdr3_length: 11
cdr3_aa: CASSQHTGTGVYGYTF; v_call: TRBV4-2; j_call: TRBJ1-2; cdr3_length: 16
cdr3_aa: CACIDRAGANVLTF; v_call: TRBV28; j_call: TRBJ2-6; cdr3_length: 14
cdr3_aa: CASSPGTTDAQYF; v_call: TRBV18; j_call: TRBJ2-3; cdr3_length: 13
cdr3_aa: CASSVGPAGAMRQYF; v_call: TRBV9; j_call: TRBJ2-7; cdr3_length: 15
cdr3_aa: CSVAFGGKGSEQYF; v_call: TRBV29-1; j_call: TRBJ2-7; cdr3_length: 14
cdr3_aa: CASSPSRDTETNEKLFF; v_call: TRBV5-1; j_call: TRBJ1-4; cdr3_length: 17
cdr3_aa: CAWSKMGNEQFF; v_call: TRBV30; j_call: TRBJ2-1; cdr3_length: 12
cdr3_aa: CSVELAGGLETQYF; v_call: TRBV29-1; j_call: TRBJ2-5; cdr3_length: 14
cdr3_aa: CASSTGFLGLHF; v_call: TRBV12-3/TRBV12-4; j_call: TRBJ1-6; cdr3_length: 12
cdr3_aa: CASSPLRIAKNIQYF; v_call: TRBV11-2; j_call: TRBJ2-4; cdr3_length: 15
cdr3_aa: CASSDRSSPDTQYF; v_call: TRBV7-9; j_call: TRBJ2-3; cdr3_length: 14
cdr3_aa: CATSVGFLADTQYF; v_call: TRBV19; j_call: TRBJ2-3; cdr3_length: 14
cdr3_aa: CASSQLTGGSYEQYF; v_call: TRBV4-2; j_call: TRBJ2-7; cdr3_length: 15
cdr3_aa: CASSLQAGQETQYF; v_call: TRBV7-2; j_call: TRBJ2-5; cdr3_length: 14
cdr3_aa: CASSQDLAEAGLNEQFF; v_call: TRBV3-1; j_call: TRBJ2-1; cdr3_length: 17
cdr3_aa: CSAGGQVEQYF; v_call: TRBV20-1; j_call: TRBJ2-5; cdr3_length: 11
cdr3_aa: CASSLSTPPGQGIYEQYF; v_call: TRBV7-9; j_call: TRBJ2-7; cdr3_length: 18
cdr3_aa: CASSFPSIWDIPQETQYF; v_call: TRBV7-2; j_call: TRBJ2-5; cdr3_length: 18
cdr3_aa: CSAREGQGRKETQYF; v_call: TRBV20-1; j_call: TRBJ2-5; cdr3_length: 15
cdr3_aa: CSARDDRMLFDSYYEQYF; v_call: TRBV20-1; j_call: -; cdr3_length: 18